These 28 T cell receptor beta chains were all obtained from the same sample, sequenced in a study of identical twins. TCRdb recomputed calls from the 5' RACE reads with MiXCR, one row per CDR3 protein. The sample has 200,000 to 250,000 distinct CDR3 sequences, roughly 13% seen once; the top ten hold approximately 4%. This sample also belongs to another study, concerning yellow fever vaccine responses in identical twins.

Sequenced sample: memory (CD45RO+) T cells sorted from blood. These receptors all stem from a woman younger than 35 in good health.

This clonotype was seen only a few times. The rearrangement links TRBV7-2 to TRBJ2-5; D gene ambiguous. The germline V and J ends were trimmed by 4 bases and 4 bases, with 7 bases remaining between them. The CDR3 length is 12 residues. Germline V lookup: CDR1 SGHTA, CDR2 FQGNSA. The CDR3 coding sequence is TGTGCCAGCAGCTCCCTCCGAGAGACCCAGTACTTC. Protein sequence: CASSSLRETQYF.

This clonotype was seen a few times. CDR3 sequence: CSARGLAGGLSSYNEQFF. The DNA of the CDR3 is TGCAGTGCTAGGGGACTAGCGGGGGGCCTAAGCTCCTACAATGAGCAGTTCTTC. The chain combines TRBV20-1 with TRBJ2-1; 15 bases align to TRBD2. V shed 3 bases and J 0 bases; nucleotides not matched to a gene: 6. Germline loops: CDR1 DFQATT, CDR2 SNEGSKA (reference sequence). The CDR3 runs to 18 residues.

This clonotype was observed a few times. This rearrangement joins TRBV27 to TRBJ2-3, with a weak D call TRBD1 (6 bases). Germline V gene lookup returns CDR1 MNHEY and CDR2 SMNVEV (reference sequence). V was pared by 1 base and J by 3 bases, with 8 bases between. The CDR3 contains 14 residues. CDR3 DNA sequence: TGTGCCAGCAGTTTATACCAGGGGACAGATACGCAGTATTTT. This codes for CASSLYQGTDTQYF.

The chain joins TRBV5-5 to TRBJ2-7; 7 bases are a match to TRBD1. V lost 0 bases to trimming and J lost 4 bases; unmatched junction nucleotides: 10. Per the germline V gene, CDR1 is SGHKS and CDR2 is YYEKEE (reference sequence). The CDR3 runs to 16 residues. This chain's CDR3 is CASSLAGPGGRYEQYF. The CDR3 nucleotides are TGTGCCAGCAGCTTGGCAGGGCCAGGGGGTCGATACGAGCAGTACTTC.

The chain combines TRBV30 with TRBJ1-1; D is possibly TRBD1 (5 bases). The ends were cut back, 4 bases at V and 10 bases at J, with 22 bases in the middle. This CDR3 contains 14 residues. Germline V gene data show CDR1 as GTSNPN and CDR2 as SVGIG (reference sequence). The CDR3 sequence: CAWTGTIVQSRAFF. CDR3 coding DNA: TGTGCCTGGACAGGGACCATCGTTCAGAGTAGAGCTTTCTTT. Variable domain in full (rest from reference TRBV30 and TRBJ1-1): SQTIHQWPATLVQPVGSPLSLECTVEGTSNPNLYWYRQAAGRGLQLLFYSVGIGQISSEVPQNLSASRPQDRQFILSSKKLLLSDSGFYLCAWTGTIVQSRAFFGQGTRLTVV.

This clonotype turned up a few times. The V call is TRBV15, the J call TRBJ2-1; 7 bases fit TRBD1. CDR3 size: 15 residues. Per the germline V gene, CDR1 is LNHNV and CDR2 is YYDKDF (reference sequence). V gave up 3 bases and J gave up 0 bases; unmatched junction bases: 2. The CDR3 DNA follows: TGTGCCACCAGCAGGGACAGGAGCTCCTACAATGAGCAGTTCTTC. Translated: CATSRDRSSYNEQFF.

The sample holds many counts of this clonotype. J is TRBJ2-7 and V is TRBV29-1; 11 bases fit TRBD2. The J segment lost 5 bases and the V segment lost 6 bases, leaving 6 bases of the junction unmatched. The CDR3 spans 13 residues. In germline, CDR1 is SQVTM, CDR2 ANQGSEA. The CDR3 sequence: CSVIAGGPNEQYF. The CDR3 DNA sequence: TGCAGCGTCATAGCGGGAGGGCCGAACGAGCAGTACTTC.

This clonotype was detected a few times. This chain joins TRBV12-5 and TRBJ2-1; D uncertain. CDR3 length equals 12 residues. Deletions cut 7 bases from V and 10 bases from J, with 14 bases between. Germline CDR1 reads LGHNT; CDR2 reads FRNRAP. The CDR3 sequence is CASALEFREQFF. Here the CDR3 DNA reads TGTGCTAGTGCCCTCGAATTTCGGGAGCAGTTCTTC.

This clonotype showed up just a few times. The J gene is TRBJ1-6, the V gene TRBV7-2, with D possibly TRBD1 on 5 matching bases. Germline CDR1 SGHTA, CDR2 FQGNSA. The CDR3 length is 14 residues. Trimming shortened V by 3 bases and J by 6 bases, and 9 bases separated the two germline ends. The CDR3 reads CASSLGTFNSPLHF. CDR3 nucleotides: TGTGCCAGCAGCTTGGGGACGTTTAATTCACCCCTCCACTTT.

This chain joins TRBV28 and TRBJ1-4; TRBD1 matches at 10 bases. Germline-derived CDR1 and CDR2 are MDHEN and SYDVKM. J gave up 7 bases and V 5 bases, and 7 bases lay outside the gene matches. The CDR3 loop spans 15 amino acids. The CDR3 here is CASSPSGTGAEKLFF. The CDR3 region has the DNA TGTGCCAGCAGTCCCTCCGGGACAGGGGCTGAAAAACTGTTTTTT.

V gene TRBV20-1 combines with J gene TRBJ2-7; 12 bases fit TRBD2. Germline V gene sequence: CDR1 DFQATT, CDR2 SNEGSKA (reference sequence). This CDR3 spans 16 amino acids. V lost 6 bases to trimming and J lost 4 bases; unmatched junction nucleotides: 13. The CDR3: CSAASGRALRAYEQYF. For the CDR3, the DNA is TGCAGTGCGGCTAGCGGGAGGGCTCTCCGTGCGTACGAGCAGTACTTC.

This clonotype was seen at least ten times. The V and J genes are TRBV7-2 and TRBJ2-5; D is uncertain. The V gene lost 5 bases and the J gene lost 2 bases, with 9 bases spanning the gap. Germline values: CDR1 SGHTA, CDR2 FQGNSA. The CDR3 runs 13 residues. The CDR3 DNA reads TGTGCCAGCAGCCCCGGCTTACAAGAGACCCAGTACTTC. Its protein is CASSPGLQETQYF.

The CDR3 coding sequence is TGTGCCAGCAGTGAGAACCCGGGTTGGACCGGGGAGCTGTTTTTT. Protein product: CASSENPGWTGELFF. J is TRBJ2-2 and V is TRBV6-4; D is unclear. Germline V lookup: CDR1 MRHNA, CDR2 SNTAGT. V was pared by 3 bases and J by 5 bases, with 13 bases between. The CDR3 has 15 residues.

V usage is TRBV11-2 and J usage is TRBJ2-6, with 10 bases aligning to TRBD1. The CDR3 runs 17 residues. The V gene end was trimmed by 1 base and the J gene end by 2 bases; junction bases not matched to a gene: 2. Per germline, CDR1 SGHAT and CDR2 FQNNGV. This CDR3 is CASSLGQGAAGANVLTF. Written as DNA, the CDR3 is TGTGCCAGCAGCTTAGGACAGGGGGCCGCTGGGGCCAACGTCCTGACTTTC. The complete variable domain, with remaining parts taken from reference TRBV11-2 and TRBJ2-6, reads EAGVAQSPRYKIIEKRQSVAFWCNPISGHATLYWYQQILGQGPKLLIQFQNNGVVDDSQLPKDRFSAERLKGVDSTLKIQPAKLEDSAVYLCASSLGQGAAGANVLTFGAGSRLTVL.

The chain joins TRBV7-9 to TRBJ2-7; 7 positions agree with TRBD1. Germline V gene sequence: CDR1 SEHNR, CDR2 FQNEAQ (reference sequence). V shed 4 bases, J shed 3 bases, and the junction held 6 bases outside the gene matches. This CDR3 region has 14 residues. The CDR3 spells CASSWTGQDYEQYF. In DNA, the CDR3 is TGTGCCAGCAGCTGGACAGGACAGGACTACGAGCAGTACTTC.

This chain joins TRBV5-1 and TRBJ1-1, with 8 nucleotides matching TRBD1. The CDR3 sequence is 15 residues long. With 3 bases clipped from V and 0 bases from J, the junction kept 4 bases outside the gene matches. CDR1 and CDR2 (germline): SGHRS, YFSETQ. The CDR3 DNA is TGCGCCAGCAGCTCAAAACAGGGGGTGAACACTGAAGCTTTCTTT. Amino acid sequence: CASSSKQGVNTEAFF.

This clonotype has a handful of counts. The CDR3 sequence is CASSPQRDRVEQFF. Here the CDR3 DNA reads TGTGCCAGCAGCCCGCAAAGGGACAGGGTTGAGCAGTTCTTC. The J gene is TRBJ2-1, the V gene TRBV3-1; 9 bases agree with TRBD1. Germline CDR1 is LGHDT and CDR2 is YNNKEL (reference sequence). The CDR3 is 14 residues long. V lost 4 bases and J lost 9; bases outside the gene matches: 7.

This clonotype was observed a handful of times. The J gene is TRBJ2-6, the V gene TRBV20-1; D not certain. V was trimmed by 3 bases and J by 0 bases, leaving 9 bases between them. This CDR3 comprises 15 residues. From germline, CDR1 is DFQATT and CDR2 SNEGSKA (reference sequence). CDR3 bases: TGCAGTGCTAGGCAACAGAGCTCTGGGGCCAACGTCCTGACTTTC. This encodes CSARQQSSGANVLTF.

The rearrangement links TRBV4-2 to TRBJ2-3; 11 nucleotides align to TRBD1. CDR1 LGHNA and CDR2 YNFKEQ come from the germline V gene. The CDR3 runs to 18 residues. V lost 0 bases, J lost 7 bases, and 12 bases stayed unmatched. This CDR3 is CASSQEGLGQGAVNTQYF. The CDR3 bases are TGTGCCAGCAGCCAAGAGGGCCTAGGACAGGGGGCGGTAAATACGCAGTATTTT.

The chain employs TRBV24-1 and TRBJ2-3; the match to TRBD2 covers 10 bases. J was trimmed by 3 bases and V by 3 bases; bases with no gene match: 5. The CDR3 loop spans 16 amino acids. Germline V gives CDR1 KGHDR, CDR2 SFDVKD. CDR3 nucleotides: TGTGCCACCAGTGATCCTAGCGGGAGACGGACAGATACGCAGTATTTT. It yields the protein CATSDPSGRRTDTQYF.

This clonotype was seen only a few times. The junction departs from germline at one end; a sequencing error may be responsible. This chain links TRBV6-6 with TRBJ1-2; 7 nucleotides agree with TRBD1. Germline V gene sequence: CDR1 MNHNY, CDR2 SVGAGI (reference sequence). This CDR3 region has 13 residues. CDR3 sequence: CASRNAGTENCAF. CDR3 coding DNA: TGTGCCAGCAGGAATGCCGGGACAGAAAACTGCGCCTTC.

This sequence joins TRBV20-1 and TRBJ2-1, with D possibly TRBD2 on 5 matching bases. The V and J ends lost 2 bases and 6 bases respectively, with 11 bases between them. The CDR3 is 13 residues long. The germline V gene has CDR1 DFQATT and CDR2 SNEGSKA (reference sequence). CDR3 nucleotide sequence: TGCAGTGCTAGACTCTCACTAGTCAATGAGCAGTTCTTC. Its translation: CSARLSLVNEQFF.

This clonotype was found a few times. This chain joins TRBV12-3 or TRBV12-4 and TRBJ2-3, with 9 bases identical to TRBD1. This CDR3 is 14 amino acids long. Trimming removed 3 bases from V and 3 bases from J; junction bases left unmatched: 1. DNA of the CDR3: TGTGCCAGCAGTTTGGGGACAGGGACAGATACGCAGTATTTT. This encodes CASSLGTGTDTQYF.

This clonotype was picked up a small number of times. The genes are TRBV5-1 and TRBJ2-7; D is unclear. CDR1 SGHRS and CDR2 YFSETQ come from the germline V gene. The length of the CDR3 is 13 residues. Trimming left V 4 bases short and J 0 bases short, with 8 bases between. The CDR3 region has the DNA TGCGCCAGCAGCAACCCCAGCTCCTACGAGCAGTACTTC. It yields the protein CASSNPSSYEQYF.

This clonotype has just a few counts. The rearrangement uses TRBV19 and TRBJ2-7, with 8 bases fitting TRBD1. CDR3 size: 15 residues. V was pared by 4 bases and J by 5 bases, with 10 bases of the junction left unmatched. Germline assignment: CDR1 LNHDA and CDR2 SQIVND (reference sequence). CDR3 in amino acids: CASSKNTGGRNEQYF. The CDR3 DNA is TGTGCCAGTAGTAAGAACACAGGGGGGAGAAACGAGCAGTACTTC.

The chain combines TRBV5-1 with TRBJ2-2, with D possibly TRBD1 on 5 matching bases. Germline values: CDR1 SGHRS, CDR2 YFSETQ. The CDR3 is made up of 15 amino acids. V was clipped by 4 bases and J by 6 bases, with 16 bases between them. This CDR3 is CASSAGHGTSGELFF. CDR3 DNA: TGCGCCAGCAGCGCCGGACACGGTACATCCGGGGAGCTGTTTTTT.

The table lists this clonotype with a few counts. V and J are TRBV14 and TRBJ2-2; D is uncertain. CDR3 length: 13 residues. V was shortened by 4 bases and J by 7 bases, with 10 bases between the two germline ends. Germline V lookup: CDR1 SGHDN, CDR2 FVKESK. The CDR3: CASSRDLNGELFF. The CDR3 bases are TGTGCCAGCAGCCGAGACTTGAACGGGGAGCTGTTTTTT. Drawing the rest from reference TRBV14 and TRBJ2-2, the complete variable domain is EAGVTQFPSHSVIEKGQTVTLRCDPISGHDNLYWYRRVMGKEIKFLLHFVKESKQDESGMPNNRFLAERTGGTYSTLKVQPAELEDSGVYFCASSRDLNGELFFGEGSRLTVL.

This chain joins TRBV10-3 and TRBJ2-3; TRBD2 might be the D (6 bases). This CDR3 has 14 residues. Germline V CDR1 and CDR2: ENHRY, SYGVKD. V lost 8 bases and J 2 bases, leaving 14 bases between the germline ends. The CDR3 nucleotides are TGTGCCATCCGTCGGGACTCCACCACAGATACGCAGTATTTT. This codes for CAIRRDSTTDTQYF.